The clone carrying this TCR beta chain appeared once. The germline gives CDR1 MGHRA, CDR2 YSYEKL. The CDR3 is 17 residues long. The V and J ends lost 4 bases and 3 bases, in that order; junction bases with no gene match: 10. This sample is part of a study of blood T cell repertoires in COVID-19. Study as a whole: COVID-19 samples collected from the United States, Italy and Spain covered acute and convalescent phases. PBMCs, B-cell-depleted T cells, or T cells were the source of the cDNA or gDNA that made up the material.

In the authors' methods: Nucleated cell counts were estimated from reference gene primer amplification. Some clones are missing from TCRdb's copy, which holds only in-frame ones; the method was immunoSEQ multiplex PCR. The D gene and trimming were derived from the DNA, and the V and J assignments and clone size from that table. The sample contains some 120,000 clones, almost 90% of which appear only once. This TCR derives from a woman between 45 and 60 years old with active or convalescent COVID-19. The chain recombines TRBV4-1 with TRBJ2-3; 10 positions agree with TRBD2. The source material was peripheral blood. The CDR3 DNA reads as TGCGCCAGCAGCCGAGACCCTAGCGGGAGAGGGACAGATACGCAGTATTTT. Residues: CASSRDPSGRGTDTQYF.